What follows describes a single T cell receptor beta chain. Its antigen is as yet unknown. The record originates from a study of cytomegalovirus exposure and HLA in healthy donors. The study drew the donors from its roughly 130-subject validation cohort, separate from the approximately 700-subject first cohort. Germline assignment: CDR1 SGHRS and CDR2 YFSETQ. V trimming: 0 bases; J trimming: 2 bases; junction bases outside the gene matches: 3. This CDR3 region has 17 residues. Points from the study as a whole: TCR sequences were mostly rare, though some public TCRs occurred in many donors. Reports credit the classifier with highly specific, highly sensitive diagnosis of cytomegalovirus status. The study flagged some 180 TCR beta chains as cytomegalovirus-associated.

Data came from immunoSEQ multiplex PCR; TCRdb stores just in-frame clones and leaves some out. This table has 300,000 to 450,000 clones, roughly 89% appearing once. The sample taken for sequencing was PBMCs. This chain links TRBV5-1 with TRBJ2-6; 9 bases align to TRBD1. This clonotype was obtained from a woman younger than 35 in good health and CMV-seronegative. DNA for the CDR3: TGCGCCAGCAGCTTGGGACAGGGGGGACCTGGGGCCAACGTCCTGACTTTC. This codes for CASSLGQGGPGANVLTF. The full variable domain, in which reference TRBV5-1 and TRBJ2-6 provide the parts outside the CDR3, is KAGVTQTPRYLIKTRGQQVTLSCSPISGHRSVSWYQQTPGQGLQFLFEYFSETQRNKGNFPGRFSGRQFSNSRSEMNVSTLELGDSALYLCASSLGQGGPGANVLTFGAGSRLTVL.